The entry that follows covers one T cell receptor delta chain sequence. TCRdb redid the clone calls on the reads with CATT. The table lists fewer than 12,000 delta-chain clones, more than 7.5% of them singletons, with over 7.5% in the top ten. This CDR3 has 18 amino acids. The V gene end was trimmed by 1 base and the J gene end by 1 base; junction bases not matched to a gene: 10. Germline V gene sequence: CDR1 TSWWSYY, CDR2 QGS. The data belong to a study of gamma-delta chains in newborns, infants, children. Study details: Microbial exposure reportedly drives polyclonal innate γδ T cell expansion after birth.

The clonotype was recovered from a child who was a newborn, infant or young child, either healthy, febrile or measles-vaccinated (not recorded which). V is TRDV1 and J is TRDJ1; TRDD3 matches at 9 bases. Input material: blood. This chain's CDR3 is CALGEPYATGGPTDKLIF. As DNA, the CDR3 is TGTGCTCTTGGGGAACCCTACGCGACTGGGGGACCCACCGATAAACTCATCTTT.